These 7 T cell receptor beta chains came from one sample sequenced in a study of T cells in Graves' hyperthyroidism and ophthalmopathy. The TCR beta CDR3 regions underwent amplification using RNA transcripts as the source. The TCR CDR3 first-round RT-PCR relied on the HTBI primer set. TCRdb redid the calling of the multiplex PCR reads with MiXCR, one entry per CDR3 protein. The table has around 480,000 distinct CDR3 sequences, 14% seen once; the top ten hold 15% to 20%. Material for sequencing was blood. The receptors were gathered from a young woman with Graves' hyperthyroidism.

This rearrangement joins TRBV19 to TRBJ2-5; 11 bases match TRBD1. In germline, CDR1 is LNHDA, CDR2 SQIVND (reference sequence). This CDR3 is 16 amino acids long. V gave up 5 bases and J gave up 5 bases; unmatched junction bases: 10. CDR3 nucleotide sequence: TGTGCCAGTAGTCCTGTTCCCGGGACAGGGGGTGAGACCCAGTACTTC. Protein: CASSPVPGTGGETQYF.

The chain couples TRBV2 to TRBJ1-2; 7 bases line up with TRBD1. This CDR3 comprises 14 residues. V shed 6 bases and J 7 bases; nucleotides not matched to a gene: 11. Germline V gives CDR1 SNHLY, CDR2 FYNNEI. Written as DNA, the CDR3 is TGTGCCAGCAGCCAGGGGGGTCCCGATCGTGGCTACACCTTC. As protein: CASSQGGPDRGYTF.

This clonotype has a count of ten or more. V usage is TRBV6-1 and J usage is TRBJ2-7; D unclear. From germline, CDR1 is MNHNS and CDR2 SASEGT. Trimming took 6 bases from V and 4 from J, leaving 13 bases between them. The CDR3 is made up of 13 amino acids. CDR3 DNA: TGTGCCAGCAGACCCCCCCTTCGATACGAGCAGTACGTC. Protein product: CASRPPLRYEQYV.

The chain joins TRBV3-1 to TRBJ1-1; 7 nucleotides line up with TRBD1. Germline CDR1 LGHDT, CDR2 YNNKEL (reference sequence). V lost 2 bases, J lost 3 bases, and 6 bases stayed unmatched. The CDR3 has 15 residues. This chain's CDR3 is CASSQYVTGDTEAFF. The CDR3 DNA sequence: TGTGCCAGCAGCCAATATGTTACAGGGGACACTGAAGCTTTCTTT. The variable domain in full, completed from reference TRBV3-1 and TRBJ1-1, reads DTAVSQTPKYLVTQMGNDKSIKCEQNLGHDTMYWYKQDSKKFLKIMFSYNNKELIINETVPNRFSPKSPDKAHLNLHINSLELGDSAVYFCASSQYVTGDTEAFFGQGTRLTVV.

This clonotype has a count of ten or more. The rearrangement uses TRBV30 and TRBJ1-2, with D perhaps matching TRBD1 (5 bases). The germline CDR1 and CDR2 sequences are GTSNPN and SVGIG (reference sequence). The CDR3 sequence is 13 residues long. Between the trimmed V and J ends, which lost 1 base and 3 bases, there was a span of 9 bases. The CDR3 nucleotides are TGTGCCTGGAGTGAGGGCAGGGACTATGGCTACACCTTC. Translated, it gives CAWSEGRDYGYTF.

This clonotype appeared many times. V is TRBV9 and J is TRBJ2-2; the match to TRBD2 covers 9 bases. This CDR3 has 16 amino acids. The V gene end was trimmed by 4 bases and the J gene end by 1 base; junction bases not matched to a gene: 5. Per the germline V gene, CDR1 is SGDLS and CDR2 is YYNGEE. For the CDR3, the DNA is TGTGCCAGCAGCCCCAGACTAGCGGTGAACACCGGGGAGCTGTTTTTT. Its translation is CASSPRLAVNTGELFF. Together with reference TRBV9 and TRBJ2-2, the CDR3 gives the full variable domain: DSGVTQTPKHLITATGQRVTLRCSPRSGDLSVYWYQQSLDQGLQFLIQYYNGEERAKGNILERFSAQQFPDLHSELNLSSLELGDSALYFCASSPRLAVNTGELFFGEGSRLTVL.

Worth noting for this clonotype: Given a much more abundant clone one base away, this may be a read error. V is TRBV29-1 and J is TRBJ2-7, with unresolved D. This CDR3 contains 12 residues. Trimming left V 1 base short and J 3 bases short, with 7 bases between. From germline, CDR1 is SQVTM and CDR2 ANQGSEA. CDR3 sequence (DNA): TGCAGCGTTGAAGGCCCCAACTACGAGCAGTACTTC. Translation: CSVEGPNYEQYF.